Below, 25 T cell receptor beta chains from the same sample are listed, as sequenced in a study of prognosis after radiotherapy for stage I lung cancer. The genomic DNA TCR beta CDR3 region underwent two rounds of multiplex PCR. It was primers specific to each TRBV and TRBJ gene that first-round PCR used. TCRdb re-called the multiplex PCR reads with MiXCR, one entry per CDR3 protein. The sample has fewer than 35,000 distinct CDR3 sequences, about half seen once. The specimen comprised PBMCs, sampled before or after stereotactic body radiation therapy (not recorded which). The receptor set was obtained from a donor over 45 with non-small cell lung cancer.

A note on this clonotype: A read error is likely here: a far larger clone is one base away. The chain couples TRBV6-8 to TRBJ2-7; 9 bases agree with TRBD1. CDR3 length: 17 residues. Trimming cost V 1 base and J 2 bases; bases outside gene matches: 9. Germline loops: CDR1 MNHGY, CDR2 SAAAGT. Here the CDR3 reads CASSYLIWDRDAYEQYF. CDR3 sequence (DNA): TGTGCCAGCAGTTACTTGATTTGGGACAGGGATGCCTACGAGCAGTACTTC.

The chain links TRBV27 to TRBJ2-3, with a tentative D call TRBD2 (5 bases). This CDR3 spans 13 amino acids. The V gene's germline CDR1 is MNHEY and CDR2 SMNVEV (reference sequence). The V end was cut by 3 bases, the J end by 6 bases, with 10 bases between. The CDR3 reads CASSFGSVDTQYF. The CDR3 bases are TGTGCCAGCAGTTTTGGTAGCGTGGATACGCAGTATTTT.

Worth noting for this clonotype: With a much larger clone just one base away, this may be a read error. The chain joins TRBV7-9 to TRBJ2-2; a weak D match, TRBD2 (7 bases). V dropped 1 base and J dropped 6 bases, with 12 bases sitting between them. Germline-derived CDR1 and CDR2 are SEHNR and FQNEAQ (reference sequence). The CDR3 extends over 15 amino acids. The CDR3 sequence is CASSLEGGRPGELFF. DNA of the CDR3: TGTGCCAGCAGCTTAGAGGGGGGGCGGCCCGGGGAGCTGTTTTTT.

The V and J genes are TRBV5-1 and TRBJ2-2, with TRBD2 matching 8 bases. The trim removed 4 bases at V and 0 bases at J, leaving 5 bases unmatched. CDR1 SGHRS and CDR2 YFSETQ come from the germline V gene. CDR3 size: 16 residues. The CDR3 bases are TGCGCCAGCAGCCCACCGGGACTAGCGAACACCGGGGAGCTGTTTTTT. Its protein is CASSPPGLANTGELFF.

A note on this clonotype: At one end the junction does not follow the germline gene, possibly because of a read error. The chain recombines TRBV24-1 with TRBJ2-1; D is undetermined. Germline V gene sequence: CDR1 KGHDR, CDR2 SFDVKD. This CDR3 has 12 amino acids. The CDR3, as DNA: TGTGCCACCCAAAGCTCATACAATGAGCAGTTATTC. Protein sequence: CATQSSYNEQLF.

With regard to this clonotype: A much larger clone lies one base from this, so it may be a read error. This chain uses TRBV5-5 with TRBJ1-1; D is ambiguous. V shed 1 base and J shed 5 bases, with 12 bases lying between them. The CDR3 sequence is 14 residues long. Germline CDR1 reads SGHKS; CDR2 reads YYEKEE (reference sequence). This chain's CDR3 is CASSLTWGGTEAFF. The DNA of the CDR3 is TGTGCCAGCAGCTTGACGTGGGGAGGGACTGAAGCTTTCTTT. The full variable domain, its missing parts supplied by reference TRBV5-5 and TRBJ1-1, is DAGVTQSPTHLIKTRGQQVTLRCSPISGHKSVSWYQQVLGQGPQFIFQYYEKEERGRGNFPDRFSARQFPNYSSELNVNALLLGDSALYLCASSLTWGGTEAFFGQGTRLTVV.

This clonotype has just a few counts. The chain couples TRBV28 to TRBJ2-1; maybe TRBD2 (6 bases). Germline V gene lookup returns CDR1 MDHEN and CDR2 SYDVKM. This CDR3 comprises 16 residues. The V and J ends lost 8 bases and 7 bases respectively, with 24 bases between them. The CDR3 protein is CASSRPGTPYRNEQFF. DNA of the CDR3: TGTGCCAGCTCGCGACCCGGGACTCCTTACCGGAATGAGCAGTTCTTC.

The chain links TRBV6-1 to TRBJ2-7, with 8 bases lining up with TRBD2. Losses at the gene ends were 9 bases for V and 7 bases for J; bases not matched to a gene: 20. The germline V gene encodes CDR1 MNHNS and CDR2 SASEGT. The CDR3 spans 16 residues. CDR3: CASRTGSGMALGEQYF. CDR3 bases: TGTGCCAGTAGGACGGGTAGCGGGATGGCCTTAGGGGAGCAGTACTTC.

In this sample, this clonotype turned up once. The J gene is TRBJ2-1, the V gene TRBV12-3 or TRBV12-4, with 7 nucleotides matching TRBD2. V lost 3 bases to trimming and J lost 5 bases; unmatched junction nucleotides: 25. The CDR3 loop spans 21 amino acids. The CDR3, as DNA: TGTGCCAGCAGTTTTAGGGTGCCGGGTGCATGGATACTGGGGACTAACAATGAGCAGTTCTTC. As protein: CASSFRVPGAWILGTNNEQFF.

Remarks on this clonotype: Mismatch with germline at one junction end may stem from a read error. In DNA form, the CDR3 reads TGTGCCAGCAGCCAACTCTCATTACTAGTGGCCGAGCGGTACTTC. Protein product: CASSQLSLLVAERYF. The rearrangement uses TRBV9 and TRBJ2-7, with D perhaps matching TRBD2 (5 bases). CDR3 length: 15 residues. Germline CDR1 is SGDLS and CDR2 is YYNGEE.

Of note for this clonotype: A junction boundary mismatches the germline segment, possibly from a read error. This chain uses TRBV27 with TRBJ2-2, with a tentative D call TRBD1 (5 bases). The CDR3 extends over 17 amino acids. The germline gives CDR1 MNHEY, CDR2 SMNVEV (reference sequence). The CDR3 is CASSLYAWGANTGELFF. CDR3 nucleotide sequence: TGTGCCAGCAGTTTATATGCATGGGGCGCGAACACCGGTGAGCTGTTTTTT.

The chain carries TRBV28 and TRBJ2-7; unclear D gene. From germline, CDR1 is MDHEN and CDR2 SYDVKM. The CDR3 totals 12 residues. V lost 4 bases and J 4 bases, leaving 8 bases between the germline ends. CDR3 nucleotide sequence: TGTGCCAGCAGTTCCCTTGGATACGAGCAGTACTTC. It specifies CASSSLGYEQYF.

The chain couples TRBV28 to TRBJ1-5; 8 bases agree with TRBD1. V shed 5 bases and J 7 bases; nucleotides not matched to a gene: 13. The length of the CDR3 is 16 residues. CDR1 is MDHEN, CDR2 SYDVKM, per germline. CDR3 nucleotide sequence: TGTGCCAGCAGTCCTGCCTCAGGGGGCGCAGGACAGCCCCAGCATTTT. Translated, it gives CASSPASGGAGQPQHF.

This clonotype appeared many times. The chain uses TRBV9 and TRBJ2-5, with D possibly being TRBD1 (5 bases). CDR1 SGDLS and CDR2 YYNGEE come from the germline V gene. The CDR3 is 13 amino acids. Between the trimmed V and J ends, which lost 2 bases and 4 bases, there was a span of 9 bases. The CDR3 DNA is TGTGCCAGCAGCGTTGGGGCAAGAGAGACCCAGTACTTC. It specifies CASSVGARETQYF.

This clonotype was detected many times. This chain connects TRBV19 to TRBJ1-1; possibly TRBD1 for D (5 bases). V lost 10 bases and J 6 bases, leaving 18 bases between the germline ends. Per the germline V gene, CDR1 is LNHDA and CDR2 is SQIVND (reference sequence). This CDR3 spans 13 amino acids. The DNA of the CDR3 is TGTGCCACCGGTTTCGCAGGGCGCCCTGAAGCTTTCTTT. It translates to CATGFAGRPEAFF.

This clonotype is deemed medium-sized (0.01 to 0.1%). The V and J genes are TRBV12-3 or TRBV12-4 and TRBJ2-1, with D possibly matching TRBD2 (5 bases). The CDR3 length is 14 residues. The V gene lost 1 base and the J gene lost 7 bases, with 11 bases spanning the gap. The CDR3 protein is CASSLGTYNNEQFF. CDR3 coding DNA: TGTGCCAGCAGTTTAGGGACTTACAATAATGAGCAGTTCTTC.

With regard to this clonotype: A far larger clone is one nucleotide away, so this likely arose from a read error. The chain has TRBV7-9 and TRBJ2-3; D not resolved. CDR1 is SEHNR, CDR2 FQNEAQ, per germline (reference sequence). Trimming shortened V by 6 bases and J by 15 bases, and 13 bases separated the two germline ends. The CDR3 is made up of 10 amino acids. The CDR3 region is CASRFGKHYF. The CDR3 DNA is TGTGCCAGCAGATTCGGCAAGCATTATTTT. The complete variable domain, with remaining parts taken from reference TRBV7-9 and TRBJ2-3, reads DTGVSQNPRHKITKRGQNVTFRCDPISEHNRLYWYRQTLGQGPEFLTYFQNEAQLEKSRLLSDRFSAERPKGSFSTLEIQRTEQGDSAMYLCASRFGKHYFGPGTRLTVL.

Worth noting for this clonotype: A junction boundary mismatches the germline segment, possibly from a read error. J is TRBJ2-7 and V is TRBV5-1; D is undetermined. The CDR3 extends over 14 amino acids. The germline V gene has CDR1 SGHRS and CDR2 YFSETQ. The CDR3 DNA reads TGTGCCAGCAGCTTGGCGGCAGAATCCTACGAGCAGTACTTC. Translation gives CASSLAAESYEQYF. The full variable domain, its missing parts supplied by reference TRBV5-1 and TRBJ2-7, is KAGVTQTPRYLIKTRGQQVTLSCSPISGHRSVSWYQQTPGQGLQFLFEYFSETQRNKGNFPGRFSGRQFSNSRSEMNVSTLELGDSALYLCASSLAAESYEQYFGPGTRLTVT.

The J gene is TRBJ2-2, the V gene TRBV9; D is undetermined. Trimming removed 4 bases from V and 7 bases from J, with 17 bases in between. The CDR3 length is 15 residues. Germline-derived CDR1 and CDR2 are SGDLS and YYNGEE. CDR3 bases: TGTGCCAGCAGCCCAAGGGCTAGTTTGAACGGGGAGCTGTTTTTT. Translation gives CASSPRASLNGELFF.

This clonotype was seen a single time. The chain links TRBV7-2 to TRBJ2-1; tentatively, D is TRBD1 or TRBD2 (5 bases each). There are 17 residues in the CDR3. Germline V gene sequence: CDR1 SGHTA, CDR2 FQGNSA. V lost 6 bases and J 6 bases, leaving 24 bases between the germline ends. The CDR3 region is CASRPRVPRAGGNEQFF. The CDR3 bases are TGTGCCAGCAGACCACGGGTCCCTCGGGCTGGGGGCAATGAGCAGTTCTTC. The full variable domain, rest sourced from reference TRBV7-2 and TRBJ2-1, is GAGVSQSPSNKVTEKGKDVELRCDPISGHTALYWYRQSLGQGLEFLIYFQGNSAPDKSGLPSDRFSAERTGGSVSTLTIQRTQQEDSAVYLCASRPRVPRAGGNEQFFGPGTRLTVL.

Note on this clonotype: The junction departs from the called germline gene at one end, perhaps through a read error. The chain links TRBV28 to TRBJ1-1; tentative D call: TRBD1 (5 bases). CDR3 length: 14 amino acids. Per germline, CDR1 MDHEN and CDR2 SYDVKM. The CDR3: CARPGAGADTEDFF. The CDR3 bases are TGTGCCAGACCCGGGGCCGGGGCGGACACTGAAGATTTCTTT.

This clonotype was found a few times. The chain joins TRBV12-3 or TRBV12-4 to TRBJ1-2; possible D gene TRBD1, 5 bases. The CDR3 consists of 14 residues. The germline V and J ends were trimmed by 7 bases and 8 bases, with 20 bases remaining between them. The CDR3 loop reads CASITGLREGGYTF. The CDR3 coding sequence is TGTGCCAGCATCACGGGACTCAGGGAGGGAGGCTACACCTTC.

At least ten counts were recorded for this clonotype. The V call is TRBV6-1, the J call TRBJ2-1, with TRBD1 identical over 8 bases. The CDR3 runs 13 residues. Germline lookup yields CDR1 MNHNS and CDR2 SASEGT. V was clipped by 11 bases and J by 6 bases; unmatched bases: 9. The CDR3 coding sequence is TGTGCCGGACAGGGCGGAGAAGCCAATGAGCAGTTCTTC. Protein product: CAGQGGEANEQFF.

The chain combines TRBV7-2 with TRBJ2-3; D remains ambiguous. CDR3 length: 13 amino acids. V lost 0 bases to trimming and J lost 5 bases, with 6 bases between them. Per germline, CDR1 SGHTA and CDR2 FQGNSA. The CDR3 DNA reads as TGTGCCAGCAGCTTAGCCGTCATAGATACGCAGTATTTT. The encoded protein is CASSLAVIDTQYF.

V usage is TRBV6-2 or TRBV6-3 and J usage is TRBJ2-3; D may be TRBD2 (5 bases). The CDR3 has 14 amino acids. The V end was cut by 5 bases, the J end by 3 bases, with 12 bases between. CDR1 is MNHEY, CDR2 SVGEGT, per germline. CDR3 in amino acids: CASSEGRGTDTQYF. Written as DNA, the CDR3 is TGTGCCAGCAGTGAGGGCCGAGGGACAGATACGCAGTATTTT.